The source of this TCR beta chain is a study of blood T cell repertoires in COVID-19. The trim removed 1 base at V and 2 bases at J, leaving 11 bases unmatched. This CDR3 comprises 18 residues. CDR1 is MGHRA and CDR2 is YSYEKL in the germline V gene. How the authors handled the data: Nucleated cell counts were estimated from reference gene primer amplification. TCRdb's table, derived via immunoSEQ multiplex PCR, lists solely in-frame clones and lacks some. That table supplies the V and J calls and clone size; D and trimming were determined from the DNA. The sample consists of 200,000 to 250,000 clones, approximately 80% of them appearing once.

This sequence originates from a man aged 30 to 39 with acute COVID-19. This chain joins TRBV4-1 and TRBJ2-3, with TRBD2 matching over 8 bases. Sequencing used PBMCs or T cells enriched from blood (not recorded which). The CDR3 is CASSQVDQGGGNTDTQYF. CDR3 nucleotide sequence: TGCGCCAGCAGCCAAGTCGATCAGGGCGGGGGGAACACAGATACGCAGTATTTT.